The T cell receptor (beta chain) described here comes from a study of T cells in Graves' hyperthyroidism and ophthalmopathy. Amplified TCR beta CDR3 regions came from RNA transcripts. The primer set for the first-round RT-PCR of the TCR CDR3 was HTBI. MiXCR, run by TCRdb on the multiplex PCR reads, gives a single entry per CDR3 protein. The sample comprises a few hundred thousand distinct CDR3 sequences, 17% of which are singletons, and approximately 15% rests with the top ten. This CDR3 comprises 11 residues. Trimming removed 5 bases from V and 7 bases from J, with 6 bases in between. The TCR comes from a woman aged 18 to 35 with Graves' ophthalmopathy. The V call is TRBV12-3 or TRBV12-4, the J call TRBJ1-3, with D unresolved. Sequenced material: blood. CDR3 coding DNA: TGTGCCAGCAGTGGCAGTAACACCATATATTTT. As protein: CASSGSNTIYF.